Below, 28 T cell receptor beta chains from the same sample are listed, as sequenced in a study of blood T cells in healthy people across ages. Alongside a J-beta primer mix, a sample-barcoded 5' primer served in a second PCR lasting roughly 6 to 11 cycles. TCRdb analysed the 5' RACE reads with MiXCR anew, one entry per CDR3 protein. In the table there are around 1,000,000 distinct CDR3 sequences, 30% to 40% of which are singletons. The source material was blood. The source of these receptors is a man between 18 and 29 years old in good health.

CDR3 coding DNA: TGTGCCAGCAGCTTAACTGGACCAAACACCATATATTTT. It translates to CASSLTGPNTIYF. This chain joins TRBV13 and TRBJ1-3; no firm D call. CDR1 is PRHDT and CDR2 is FYEKMQ in the germline V gene (reference sequence). Trimming removed 2 bases at V and 6 bases at J, with 8 bases between. The length of the CDR3 is 13 residues.

The genes are TRBV20-1 and TRBJ1-4; the D gene is possibly TRBD1 (5 bases). Deletions cut 3 bases from V and 8 bases from J, with 16 bases between. The CDR3 runs to 14 residues. Looked up from germline, CDR1 is DFQATT and CDR2 is SNEGSKA (reference sequence). CDR3 sequence: CSARVPQGREKLFF. Here the CDR3 DNA reads TGCAGTGCTAGGGTCCCCCAGGGAAGGGAAAAACTGTTTTTT.

This clonotype was seen ten or more times. The V call is TRBV11-1, the J call TRBJ2-1, with D possibly matching TRBD1 (6 bases). Trimming pared 5 bases from V and 3 bases from J, leaving 14 bases between. The CDR3 runs 15 residues. The germline CDR1 and CDR2 sequences are SGHAT and FQDESV (reference sequence). The CDR3 bases are TGTGCCAGCAGCGCAACAGGGACCCTCTACAATGAGCAGTTCTTC. Residues: CASSATGTLYNEQFF. The complete variable domain, with remaining parts taken from reference TRBV11-1 and TRBJ2-1, reads EAEVAQSPRYKITEKSQAVAFWCDPISGHATLYWYRQILGQGPELLVQFQDESVVDDSQLPKDRFSAERLKGVDSTLKIQPAELGDSAMYLCASSATGTLYNEQFFGPGTRLTVL.

This sequence joins TRBV20-1 and TRBJ1-2; 8 positions match TRBD1. CDR1 and CDR2 (germline): DFQATT, SNEGSKA (reference sequence). With V trimmed by 2 bases and J by 0 bases, 8 bases remained unmatched. This CDR3 is built from 16 residues. CDR3 nucleotides: TGCAGTGCTAGACAGGGGGCGTCCCTCTCTAACTATGGCTACACCTTC. Translation gives CSARQGASLSNYGYTF.

This rearrangement joins TRBV4-1 to TRBJ1-6, with 7 bases fitting TRBD1. The CDR3 contains 19 residues. The germline CDR1 and CDR2 sequences are MGHRA and YSYEKL. V was clipped by 0 bases and J by 0 bases; unmatched bases: 8. CDR3 residues: CASSQETGRGNSYNSPLHF. The CDR3 DNA follows: TGCGCCAGCAGCCAAGAGACGGGCAGGGGGAACTCCTATAATTCACCCCTCCACTTT.

The chain carries TRBV6-4 and TRBJ2-5; D is perhaps TRBD2 (6 bases). CDR1 and CDR2 (germline): MRHNA, SNTAGT. The V and J ends lost 2 bases and 11 bases respectively, with 18 bases between them. The CDR3 runs to 14 residues. CDR3 protein: CASSDGAGSGEQYF. CDR3 bases: TGTGCCAGCAGTGACGGCGCCGGGTCGGGAGAGCAGTACTTC.

V and J are TRBV29-1 and TRBJ2-1; 8 bases agree with TRBD1. The trim removed 4 bases at V and 5 bases at J, leaving 7 bases unmatched. Germline V lookup: CDR1 SQVTM, CDR2 ANQGSEA. The CDR3 extends over 14 amino acids. CDR3 loop: CSVGDRGGHNEQFF. CDR3 bases: TGCAGCGTTGGTGACAGGGGTGGCCACAATGAGCAGTTCTTC.

The J gene is TRBJ1-4, the V gene TRBV12-3 or TRBV12-4; tentative D call: TRBD1 (6 bases). The ends were cut back, 6 bases at V and 6 bases at J, with 14 bases in the middle. The CDR3 is 14 residues long. This CDR3 is CASSSSHRDEKLFF. The CDR3 bases are TGTGCCAGCAGCTCCTCCCACAGGGATGAAAAACTGTTTTTT.

Only one count was recorded for this clonotype. The chain carries TRBV12-3 or TRBV12-4 and TRBJ2-2; a weak D match, TRBD2 (6 bases). V shed 5 bases and J shed 6 bases, with 19 bases lying between them. The CDR3 extends over 16 amino acids. The DNA of the CDR3 is TGTGCCAGCAGTCCGTCCCCGACTAGTTTGGCCGGGGAGCTGTTTTTT. It codes for CASSPSPTSLAGELFF.

This rearrangement joins TRBV29-1 to TRBJ2-3, with D unclear. Germline V gene lookup returns CDR1 SQVTM and CDR2 ANQGSEA. Trimming removed 7 bases from V and 4 bases from J, with 12 bases in between. The CDR3 consists of 12 residues. CDR3 DNA: TGCAGCGCCCGACTCCCGGCAGATACGCAGTATTTT. It specifies CSARLPADTQYF.

The sample holds many counts of this clonotype. The chain uses TRBV29-1 and TRBJ1-2; D remains unclear. This CDR3 region has 15 residues. The V gene lost 6 bases and the J gene lost 4 bases, with 21 bases spanning the gap. CDR1 is SQVTM and CDR2 is ANQGSEA in the germline V gene. CDR3 amino acids: CSVLQSGQAVYGYTF. The CDR3 DNA follows: TGCAGCGTCTTGCAAAGCGGGCAGGCCGTCTATGGCTACACCTTC.

This rearrangement joins TRBV6-6 to TRBJ1-2; 9 bases align to TRBD1. The length of the CDR3 is 14 residues. Germline CDR1 and CDR2: MNHNY and SVGAGI (reference sequence). The junction had 8 bases not matched to a gene; V was cut back by 6 bases and J by 6 bases. This chain's CDR3 is CASRGTGGRDGYTF. Written as DNA, the CDR3 is TGTGCCAGCAGAGGCACAGGGGGCAGGGATGGCTACACCTTC.

The CDR3 is CASSLPLGTGRSSSYNEQFF. The CDR3 nucleotides read TGTGCCAGCAGCTTACCGCTAGGGACAGGACGATCTAGCTCCTACAATGAGCAGTTCTTC. The J gene is TRBJ2-1, the V gene TRBV7-8, with 8 bases matching TRBD1. V lost 2 bases to trimming and J lost 0 bases; unmatched junction nucleotides: 15. The V gene's germline CDR1 is SGHVS and CDR2 FQNEAQ. The CDR3 contains 20 residues.

This clonotype was seen a few times. The rearrangement joins TRBV20-1 to TRBJ1-5; D is unresolved. This CDR3 spans 12 amino acids. Germline lookup yields CDR1 DFQATT and CDR2 SNEGSKA (reference sequence). V dropped 6 bases and J dropped 3 bases, with 9 bases sitting between them. Here the CDR3 DNA reads TGCAGTGCCTCGACTTACAATCAGCCCCAGCATTTT. Its protein product is CSASTYNQPQHF.

This clonotype has a single count. The genes are TRBV29-1 and TRBJ1-1; D ambiguous. The CDR3 totals 11 residues. V gave up 4 bases and J gave up 3 bases, with 6 bases separating them. Per the germline V gene, CDR1 is SQVTM and CDR2 is ANQGSEA. CDR3 DNA: TGCAGCGTTGGCGCGTACACTGAAGCTTTCTTT. Amino acids: CSVGAYTEAFF.

The chain combines TRBV5-1 with TRBJ2-3; D assignment may be TRBD1 or TRBD2 (5 bases each). Trimming stripped 3 bases from V and 9 bases from J, with 20 bases between. There are 15 residues in the CDR3. Per the germline V gene, CDR1 is SGHRS and CDR2 is YFSETQ. The CDR3 coding sequence is TGCGCCAGCAGCTCGACCGGGACGCAAGGAGACACGCAGTATTTT. It encodes CASSSTGTQGDTQYF.

This clonotype was seen a handful of times. The chain combines TRBV12-3 or TRBV12-4 with TRBJ1-2, with 7 nucleotides matching TRBD1. The V gene end was trimmed by 8 bases and the J gene end by 5 bases; junction bases not matched to a gene: 11. The CDR3 sequence is 14 residues long. DNA of the CDR3: TGTGCCAGCGGATTCGACAGGGTAGAGTATGGCTACACCTTC. It specifies CASGFDRVEYGYTF.

The chain combines TRBV28 with TRBJ2-2, with D perhaps matching TRBD1 (6 bases). Trimming took 2 bases from V and 2 from J, leaving 12 bases between them. CDR3 length equals 16 residues. From germline, CDR1 is MDHEN and CDR2 SYDVKM. The DNA of the CDR3 is TGTGCCAGCAGTTTACGAGGGACACGTAACACCGGGGAGCTGTTTTTT. It codes for CASSLRGTRNTGELFF.

The chain combines TRBV4-1 with TRBJ1-4; 8 nucleotides match TRBD1. This CDR3 comprises 16 residues. Germline V gives CDR1 MGHRA, CDR2 YSYEKL. The junction had 7 bases not matched to a gene; V was cut back by 2 bases and J by 5 bases. The DNA for the CDR3 is TGCGCCAGCAGCCAATCAGGGGGCGCCCAAAATGAAAAACTGTTTTTT. This translates into CASSQSGGAQNEKLFF.

This clonotype was picked up a small number of times. CDR3 in DNA: TGTGCCAGCAGTCCCACTACCCGTCGGGACAACAATGAGCAGTTCTTC. Translated, it gives CASSPTTRRDNNEQFF. The chain links TRBV4-2 to TRBJ2-1; possibly TRBD1 for D (6 bases). V shed 6 bases and J shed 5 bases, with 20 bases lying between them. This CDR3 has 16 residues. Per germline, CDR1 LGHNA and CDR2 YNFKEQ.

The rearrangement links TRBV10-3 to TRBJ2-4; a possible D gene is TRBD2 (5 bases). The germline V and J ends were trimmed by 0 bases and 15 bases, with 27 bases remaining between them. The CDR3 consists of 17 residues. CDR1 ENHRY and CDR2 SYGVKD come from the germline V gene. CDR3 in DNA: TGTGCCATCAGTGAGTCAAAATGGCGTCTAGCCCAAGAGACCCGGTACTTC. Translated: CAISESKWRLAQETRYF.

Turning to this clonotype: Relative to the germline gene, one junction end is altered; a read error may explain this. The chain uses TRBV9 and TRBJ2-3, with 11 bases aligning to TRBD1. The CDR3 is 16 residues long. Germline V CDR1 and CDR2: SGDLS, YYNGEE. CDR3 sequence reads: CASGVGTGGVQDTQYF. CDR3 DNA: TGTGCCAGCGGCGTCGGGACAGGGGGTGTTCAAGATACGCAGTATTTT.

The chain joins TRBV6-2 or TRBV6-3 to TRBJ1-5; 8 bases are a match to TRBD1. V lost 7 bases and J lost 2; bases outside the gene matches: 4. The CDR3 consists of 14 residues. CDR1 is MNHEY, CDR2 SVGEGT, per germline. CDR3 residues: CASKTGGRNQPQHF. The CDR3 DNA sequence: TGTGCCAGCAAAACAGGGGGGCGCAATCAGCCCCAGCATTTT.

The chain uses TRBV20-1 and TRBJ1-6; tentatively, D is TRBD1 (6 bases). V shed 2 bases and J shed 10 bases, with 12 bases lying between them. Germline V gene lookup returns CDR1 DFQATT and CDR2 SNEGSKA (reference sequence). This CDR3 region has 13 residues. The CDR3 region is CSARQGSESPLHF. Written as DNA, the CDR3 is TGCAGTGCTAGACAGGGGTCGGAGTCACCCCTCCACTTT.

This clonotype was seen a handful of times. This chain joins TRBV4-1 and TRBJ1-2; 7 nucleotides match TRBD1. The V segment lost 2 bases and the J segment 6 bases; nucleotides outside the gene matches: 9. CDR3 length: 15 residues. CDR1 and CDR2 from the germline V gene are MGHRA and YSYEKL. CDR3 coding DNA: TGCGCCAGCAGCCAACAAGAAAACAGGGGTAATGGCTACACCTTC. Translating gives CASSQQENRGNGYTF.

Details on this clonotype: A junction boundary mismatches the germline segment, possibly from a read error. The chain couples TRBV20-1 to TRBJ2-1; 11 positions match TRBD2. The CDR3 totals 14 residues. From germline, CDR1 is DFQATT and CDR2 SNEGSKA (reference sequence). CDR3 coding DNA: TGCAGTACTAGCGGGGGTTACCTAAACAATGAGCAGTTCTTC. Protein sequence: CSTSGGYLNNEQFF.

The chain recombines TRBV20-1 with TRBJ2-5; D might be TRBD1 (6 bases). The CDR3 has 13 amino acids. Germline lookup yields CDR1 DFQATT and CDR2 SNEGSKA (reference sequence). Trimming took 5 bases from V and 11 from J, leaving 21 bases between them. The CDR3 DNA reads as TGCAGTGCTTGGACAGAACCTTACAATGAGCAGTACTTC. Translation: CSAWTEPYNEQYF.

The rearrangement uses TRBV4-3 and TRBJ2-3, with D tentatively TRBD2 (6 bases). Germline CDR1 is LGHNA and CDR2 is YSLEER. This CDR3 comprises 16 residues. V was cut by 1 base and J by 7 bases, with 18 bases left in between. The CDR3 protein is CASSQGVSGEWNTQYF. CDR3 bases: TGCGCCAGCAGCCAAGGTGTGTCGGGGGAATGGAATACGCAGTATTTT.